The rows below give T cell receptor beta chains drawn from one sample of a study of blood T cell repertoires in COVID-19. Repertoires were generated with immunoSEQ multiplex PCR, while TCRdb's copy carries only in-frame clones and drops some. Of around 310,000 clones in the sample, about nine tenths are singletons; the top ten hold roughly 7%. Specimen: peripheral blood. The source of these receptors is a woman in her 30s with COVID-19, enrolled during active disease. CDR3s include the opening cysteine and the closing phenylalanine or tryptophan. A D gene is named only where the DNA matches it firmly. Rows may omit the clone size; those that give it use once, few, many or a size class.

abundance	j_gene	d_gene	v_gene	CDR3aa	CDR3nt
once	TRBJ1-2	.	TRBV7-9	CASSISNPNYGYTF	TGTGCCAGCAGCATCAGTAACCCTAACTATGGCTACACCTTC
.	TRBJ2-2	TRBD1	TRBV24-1	CATSDSGQATGELFF	TGTGCCACCAGTGACTCCGGACAGGCGACCGGGGAGCTGTTTTTT
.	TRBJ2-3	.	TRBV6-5	CASSTPGRTDTQYF	TGTGCCAGCAGTACTCCCGGGAGAACAGATACGCAGTATTTT
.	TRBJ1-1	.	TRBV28	CASSFPTMNTEAFF	TGTGCCAGCAGTTTCCCAACAATGAACACTGAAGCTTTCTTT
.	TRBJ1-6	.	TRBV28	CASSPQGPNNSPLHF	TGTGCCAGCAGTCCCCAGGGCCCGAATAATTCACCCCTCCACTTT
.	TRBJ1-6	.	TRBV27	CASRKSGGHSPLHF	TGTGCCAGCAGAAAGAGCGGTGGGCATTCACCCCTCCACTTT
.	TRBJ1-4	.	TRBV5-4	CASSSRNEGGINEKLFF	TGTGCCAGCAGCTCGAGAAACGAAGGGGGTATTAATGAAAAACTGTTTTTT
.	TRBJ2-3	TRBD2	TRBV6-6	CASSHGLAGGDTQYF	TGTGCCAGCAGCCACGGACTAGCAGGAGGAGATACGCAGTATTTT
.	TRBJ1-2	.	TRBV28	CASSPRGGNYGYTF	TGTGCCAGCAGCCCGCGGGGGGGGAACTATGGCTACACCTTC
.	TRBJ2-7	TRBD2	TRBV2	CANWRGDSSYEQYF	TGTGCCAACTGGCGGGGGGATTCGTCCTACGAGCAGTACTTC
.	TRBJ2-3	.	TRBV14	CASSQLLGGGLDTQYF	TGTGCCAGCAGCCAACTTCTTGGGGGAGGATTAGATACGCAGTATTTT
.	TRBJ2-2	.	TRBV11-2	CASRQDRGGELFF	TGTGCCAGCAGGCAAGATAGAGGGGGGGAGCTGTTTTTT
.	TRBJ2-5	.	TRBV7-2	CASSLSDRSYQETQYF	TGTGCCAGCAGCTTATCGGACAGATCGTACCAAGAGACCCAGTACTTC
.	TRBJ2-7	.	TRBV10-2	CASSESRASHYEQYF	TGCGCCAGCAGTGAGTCGAGAGCCTCTCACTACGAGCAGTACTTC
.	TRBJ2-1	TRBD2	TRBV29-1	CSVEGTSVYNEQFF	TGCAGCGTTGAGGGGACTAGCGTCTACAATGAGCAGTTCTTC
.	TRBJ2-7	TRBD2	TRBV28	CASAEPGLAGGEQYF	TGTGCCAGCGCTGAACCTGGGCTAGCGGGAGGCGAGCAGTACTTC
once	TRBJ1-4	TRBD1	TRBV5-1	CASSDPGQGNEKLFF	TGCGCCAGCAGCGATCCGGGACAGGGAAATGAAAAACTGTTTTTT
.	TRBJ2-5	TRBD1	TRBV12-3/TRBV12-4	CASSRGQRSTQYF	TGTGCCAGCAGCCGGGGACAGAGAAGTACCCAGTACTTC
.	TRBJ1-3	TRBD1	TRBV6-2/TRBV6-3	CASSYTLRGTEVNGNTIYF	TGTGCCAGCAGTTACACCCTACGCGGGACAGAGGTGAACGGAAACACCATATATTTT
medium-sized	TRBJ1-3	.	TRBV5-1	CASSLLGTQRGVAGNTIYF	TGCGCCAGCAGCCTGCTGGGGACACAAAGGGGAGTAGCTGGAAACACCATATATTTT
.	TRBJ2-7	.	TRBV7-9	CASSLVSSDYEQYF	TGTGCCAGCAGCTTAGTTAGCAGTGACTACGAGCAGTACTTC
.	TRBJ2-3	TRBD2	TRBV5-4	CASSIRLAGVGDTQYF	TGTGCCAGCAGCATTCGACTAGCGGGTGTGGGGGATACGCAGTATTTT
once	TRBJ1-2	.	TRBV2	CASSGKDSYGYTF	TGTGCCAGCAGTGGAAAGGACTCCTATGGCTACACCTTC
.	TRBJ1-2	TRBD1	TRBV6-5	CASSSSGQGYGYTF	TGTGCCAGCAGTTCCTCGGGACAGGGGTATGGCTACACCTTC
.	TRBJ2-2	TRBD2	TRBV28	CASSPGTSGSGRTGELFF	TGTGCCAGCAGTCCTGGGACTAGCGGGAGCGGGCGCACCGGGGAGCTGTTTTTT
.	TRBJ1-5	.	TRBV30	CAWNRGGDNQPQHF	TGTGCCTGGAACCGGGGGGGGGACAATCAGCCCCAGCATTTT
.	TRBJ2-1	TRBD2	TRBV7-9	CASSFGLAGGQYNEQFF	TGTGCCAGCAGCTTCGGACTAGCGGGAGGGCAGTACAATGAGCAGTTCTTC
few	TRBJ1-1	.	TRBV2	CASSSRGGDTEAFF	TGTGCCAGCAGTTCCAGGGGTGGGGACACTGAAGCTTTCTTT
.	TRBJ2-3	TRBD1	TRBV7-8	CASSLGGAGGLLDADTQYF	TGTGCCAGCAGCTTAGGAGGGGCAGGGGGATTGCTAGACGCAGATACGCAGTATTTT
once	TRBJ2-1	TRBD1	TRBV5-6	CASSIGQGAYNEQFF	TGTGCCAGCAGCATAGGACAGGGGGCCTACAATGAGCAGTTCTTC
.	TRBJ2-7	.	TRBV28	CASSLLASLEQYF	TGTGCCAGCAGTTTATTAGCTAGCTTGGAGCAGTACTTC
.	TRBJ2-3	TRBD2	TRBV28	CASCSSGRADTQYF	TGTGCCAGCTGCTCTAGCGGGAGGGCAGATACGCAGTATTTT
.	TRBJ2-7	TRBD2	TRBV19	CASSTPSGSYEQYF	TGTGCCAGTAGTACGCCTAGCGGATCCTACGAGCAGTACTTC
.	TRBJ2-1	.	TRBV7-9	CASSSRTLTTYNEQFF	TGTGCCAGCAGCTCTCGGACACTTACTACCTACAATGAGCAGTTCTTC
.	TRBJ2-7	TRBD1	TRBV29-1	CSVEARTGMIYEQYF	TGCAGCGTTGAGGCCCGGACAGGGATGATCTACGAGCAGTACTTC
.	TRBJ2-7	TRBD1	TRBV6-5	CASSRQGFSYEQYF	TGTGCCAGCAGTCGACAGGGATTCTCCTACGAGCAGTACTTC
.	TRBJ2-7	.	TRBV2	CASRGDIYEQYF	TGTGCCAGCAGAGGTGACATCTACGAGCAGTACTTC
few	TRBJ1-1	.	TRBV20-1	CSASQITEAFF	TGCAGTGCTAGTCAGATCACTGAAGCTTTCTTT
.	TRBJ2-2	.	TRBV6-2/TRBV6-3	CASSREAGELFF	TGTGCCAGCAGCCGCGAGGCCGGGGAGCTGTTTTTT
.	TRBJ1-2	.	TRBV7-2	CASSFGGADGYTF	TGTGCCAGCAGCTTTGGGGGCGCCGATGGCTACACCTTC
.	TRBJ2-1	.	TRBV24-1	CATSAWTAQEGNEQFF	TGTGCCACCAGTGCTTGGACAGCTCAAGAGGGCAATGAGCAGTTCTTC
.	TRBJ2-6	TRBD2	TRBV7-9	CASSPGGGSGANVLTF	TGTGCCAGCAGCCCGGGGGGTGGCTCTGGGGCCAACGTCCTGACTTTC
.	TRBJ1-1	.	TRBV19	CASSISDTEAFF	TGTGCCAGTAGTATCTCCGACACTGAAGCTTTCTTT